This entry concerns a single T cell receptor (beta chain). Its target is unknown. The ends were cut back, 3 bases at V and 4 bases at J, with 15 bases in the middle. Per the germline V gene, CDR1 is SGHRS and CDR2 is YFSETQ. The CDR3 extends over 15 amino acids. Healthy donors constituted the controls, which were matched for age and sex. Reverse transcription of about 0.45 to 1 ug RNA was performed with random hexamers. MiXCR, run by TCRdb on the immunoSEQ multiplex PCR reads, gives a single entry per CDR3 protein. The repertoire holds about 190,000 distinct CDR3 sequences, approximately 93% seen once, with 0.1% in the top ten. The data are from a study of CD8 T cells in Susac syndrome. General study results and limits: The number of individuals included in the study's TCR sequencing and HLA analysis was acknowledged as relatively small.

The sequencing input was CD4+ T cells from PBMCs. J is TRBJ2-3 and V is TRBV5-1; possibly TRBD2 for D (5 bases). The receptor's source is a human donor in good health. The CDR3 reads CASSSTSWAPDTQYF. The CDR3 region has the DNA TGCGCCAGCAGCTCCACTAGTTGGGCGCCAGATACGCAGTATTTT.